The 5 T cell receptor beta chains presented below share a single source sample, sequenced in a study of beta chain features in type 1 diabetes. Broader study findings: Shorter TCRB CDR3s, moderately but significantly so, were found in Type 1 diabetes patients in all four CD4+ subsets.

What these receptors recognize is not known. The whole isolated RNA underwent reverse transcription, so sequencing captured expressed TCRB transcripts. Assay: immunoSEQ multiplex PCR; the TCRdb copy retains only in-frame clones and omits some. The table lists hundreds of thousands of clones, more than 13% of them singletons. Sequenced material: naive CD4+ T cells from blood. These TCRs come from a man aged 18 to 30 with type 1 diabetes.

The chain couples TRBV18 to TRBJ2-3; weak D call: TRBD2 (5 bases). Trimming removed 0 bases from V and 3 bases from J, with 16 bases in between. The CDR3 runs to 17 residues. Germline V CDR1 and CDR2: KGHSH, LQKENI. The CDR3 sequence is CASSPPMAAGLTDTQYF. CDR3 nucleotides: TGTGCCAGCTCACCACCGATGGCGGCGGGCCTTACAGATACGCAGTATTTT.

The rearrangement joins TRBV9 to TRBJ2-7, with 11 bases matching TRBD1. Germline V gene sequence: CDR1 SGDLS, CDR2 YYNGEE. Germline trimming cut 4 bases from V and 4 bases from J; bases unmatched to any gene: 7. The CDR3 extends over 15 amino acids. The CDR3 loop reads CASSKAGTGGYEQYF. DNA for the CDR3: TGTGCCAGCAGCAAAGCCGGGACAGGGGGTTACGAGCAGTACTTC.

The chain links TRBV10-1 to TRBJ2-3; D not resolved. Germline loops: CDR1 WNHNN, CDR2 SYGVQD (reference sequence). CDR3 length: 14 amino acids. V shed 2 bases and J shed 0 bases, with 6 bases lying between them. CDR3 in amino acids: CASSEGPSTDTQYF. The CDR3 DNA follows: TGCGCCAGCAGTGAGGGCCCTAGCACAGATACGCAGTATTTT.

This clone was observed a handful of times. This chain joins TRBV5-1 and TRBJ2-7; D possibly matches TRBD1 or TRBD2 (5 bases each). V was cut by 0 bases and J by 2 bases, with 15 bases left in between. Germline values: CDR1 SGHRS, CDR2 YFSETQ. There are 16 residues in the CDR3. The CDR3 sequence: CASSLGGRDGTYEQYF. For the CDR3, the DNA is TGCGCCAGCAGCTTGGGGGGCCGGGACGGAACCTACGAGCAGTACTTC.

The CDR3 nucleotides read TGTGCCAGCAGCCCGGCCACAGATACGCAGTATTTT. Translating it yields CASSPATDTQYF. The J gene is TRBJ2-3, the V gene TRBV7-9, with D unclear. The germline CDR1 and CDR2 sequences are SEHNR and FQNEAQ (reference sequence). With 5 bases removed from V and 2 bases from J, the gap between germline ends came to 5 bases. The CDR3 runs to 12 residues.